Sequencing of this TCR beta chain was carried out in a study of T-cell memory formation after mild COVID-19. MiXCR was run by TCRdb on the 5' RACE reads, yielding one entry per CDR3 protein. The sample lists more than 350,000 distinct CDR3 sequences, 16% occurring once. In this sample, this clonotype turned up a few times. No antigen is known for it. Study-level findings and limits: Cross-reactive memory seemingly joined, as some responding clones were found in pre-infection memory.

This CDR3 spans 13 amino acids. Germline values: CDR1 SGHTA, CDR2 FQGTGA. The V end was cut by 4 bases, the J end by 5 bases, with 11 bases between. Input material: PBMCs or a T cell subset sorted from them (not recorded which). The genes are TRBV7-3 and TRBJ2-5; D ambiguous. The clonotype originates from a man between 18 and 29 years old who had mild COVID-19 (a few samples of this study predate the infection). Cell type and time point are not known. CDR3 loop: CASSSQMGETQYF. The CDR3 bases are TGTGCCAGCAGCTCACAGATGGGGGAGACCCAGTACTTC. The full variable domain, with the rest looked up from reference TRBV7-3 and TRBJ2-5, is GAGVSQTPSNKVTEKGKYVELRCDPISGHTALYWYRQSLGQGPEFLIYFQGTGAADDSGLPNDRFFAVRPEGSVSTLKIQRTERGDSAVYLCASSSQMGETQYFGPGTRLLVL.